Listed here is a single T cell receptor (beta chain). These data belong to a study of PD-L1 blockade in urothelial cancer. Turning to the study itself: Blood analysis was done at 3 weeks (second dose) and 6 weeks after treatment began. Median T cell yield per blood sample was about 140,000 cells.

The CDR3 is made up of 14 amino acids. The V gene lost 5 bases and the J gene lost 5 bases, with 18 bases spanning the gap. Germline V gene data show CDR1 as GTSNPN and CDR2 as SVGIG (reference sequence). Noted time point: pretreatment peripheral blood. Disease in patients was locally advanced or metastatic urothelial carcinoma. Libraries were prepared by immunoSEQ multiplex PCR; TCRdb keeps only in-frame clonotypes and omits some of them. This sample has around 68,000 clones; around four fifths occur once, and the top ten carry 1.6%. This receptor was obtained from a man between 65 and 80 years old with urothelial cancer. The sequences come from PBMCs, collected around atezolizumab (anti-PD-L1) treatment. The J gene is TRBJ1-2, the V gene TRBV30; no firm D call. CDR3 in DNA: TGTGCCTGGTCCGGAGTTGTACCCAGTTATGGCTACACCTTC. Protein: CAWSGVVPSYGYTF.